Below are 5 T cell receptor beta chains sequenced from a single sample in a study of early T cells in non-severe SARS-CoV-2 infection. TCRdb itself ran the 5' RACE reads through MiXCR, one entry per CDR3 protein. The sample contains fewer than 65,000 distinct CDR3 sequences, under 15% of which appear only once. Source material: whole blood. These receptors were obtained from an adult who was a healthcare worker with PCR-confirmed SARS-CoV-2 infection or an uninfected control (not recorded which).

The CDR3 DNA is TGTGCCAGCAGCCAAGATATTGGGGAGACCCAGTACTTC. Translation gives CASSQDIGETQYF. This chain connects TRBV3-1 to TRBJ2-5; D gene uncertain. Trimming removed 0 bases at V and 5 bases at J, with 7 bases between. CDR1 and CDR2 (germline): LGHDT, YNNKEL (reference sequence). The CDR3 extends over 13 amino acids.

This clonotype was observed many times. The chain recombines TRBV7-9 with TRBJ2-7; D perhaps matches TRBD1 (7 bases). This CDR3 contains 16 residues. Trimming stripped 1 base from V and 5 bases from J, with 18 bases between. The germline V gene encodes CDR1 SEHNR and CDR2 FQNEAQ (reference sequence). CDR3 protein: CASSLVWQGEDNEQYF. CDR3 in DNA: TGTGCCAGCAGCTTAGTCTGGCAGGGGGAGGACAACGAGCAGTACTTC.

This chain links TRBV7-2 with TRBJ1-2, with D unresolved. V was cut by 1 base and J by 2 bases, with 5 bases left in between. This CDR3 has 13 amino acids. CDR1 is SGHTA, CDR2 FQGNSA, per germline. For the CDR3, the DNA is TGTGCCAGCAGCTTAGACATAAACTATGGCTACACCTTC. As protein: CASSLDINYGYTF.

This chain connects TRBV6-6 to TRBJ2-4; D might be TRBD2 (5 bases). This CDR3 has 15 residues. Germline CDR1 MNHNY, CDR2 SVGAGI (reference sequence). V shed 6 bases and J shed 7 bases, with 19 bases lying between them. CDR3 DNA: TGTGCCAGCAGCCCAGCCAGGCGGGTGGGGAACATTCAGTACTTC. It specifies CASSPARRVGNIQYF.

The chain uses TRBV9 and TRBJ2-1; the D gene could be TRBD1 or TRBD2 (6 bases each). CDR3 length: 16 residues. The V and J ends lost 0 bases and 7 bases respectively, with 17 bases between them. In germline, CDR1 is SGDLS, CDR2 YYNGEE. CDR3 residues: CASSVGPGGRGNEQFF. The CDR3 DNA reads as TGTGCCAGCAGCGTAGGTCCCGGGGGAAGGGGGAATGAGCAGTTCTTC.